This passage covers 4 T cell receptor beta chains from one sample sequenced in a study of cytomegalovirus exposure and HLA in healthy donors. Data came from immunoSEQ multiplex PCR; TCRdb stores just in-frame clones and leaves some out. The sample includes about 280,000 clones, around 87% of them seen just once. Source material: PBMCs. The receptors derive from a woman under 30 in good health and CMV-seronegative.

J is TRBJ2-5 and V is TRBV2; D not resolved. The ends were cut back, 4 bases at V and 5 bases at J, with 8 bases in the middle. The CDR3 is 12 residues long. Looked up from germline, CDR1 is SNHLY and CDR2 is FYNNEI. The CDR3 nucleotides are TGTGCCAGCAGTGGGCCGCAGGAGACCCAGTACTTC. It translates to CASSGPQETQYF.

This chain joins TRBV29-1 and TRBJ2-1, with TRBD2 matching 13 bases. This CDR3 comprises 15 residues. CDR1 SQVTM and CDR2 ANQGSEA come from the germline V gene. The J segment lost 10 bases and the V segment lost 5 bases, leaving 11 bases of the junction unmatched. CDR3 bases: TGCAGCGTTCCAGGACTAGCGGGAGAAGTTCAGGAGCAGTTCTTC. Translation: CSVPGLAGEVQEQFF.

V and J are TRBV4-3 and TRBJ1-2, with 9 nucleotides matching TRBD1. Germline CDR1 is LGHNA and CDR2 is YSLEER. CDR3 length equals 15 residues. The ends lost 0 bases at V and 4 bases at J; junction bases unmatched: 3. The CDR3 here is CASSQDMGQGYGYTF. The DNA of the CDR3 is TGCGCCAGCAGCCAAGATATGGGACAGGGCTATGGCTACACCTTC.

This clone occurred once. The chain employs TRBV25-1 and TRBJ1-1; D gene unclear. Looked up from germline, CDR1 is MGHDK and CDR2 is SYGVNS. Between the trimmed V and J ends, which lost 2 bases and 11 bases, there was a span of 12 bases. This CDR3 is 12 amino acids long. CDR3: CASSEQGGKAFF. In DNA form, the CDR3 reads TGTGCCAGCAGTGAACAAGGAGGGAAGGCTTTCTTT.